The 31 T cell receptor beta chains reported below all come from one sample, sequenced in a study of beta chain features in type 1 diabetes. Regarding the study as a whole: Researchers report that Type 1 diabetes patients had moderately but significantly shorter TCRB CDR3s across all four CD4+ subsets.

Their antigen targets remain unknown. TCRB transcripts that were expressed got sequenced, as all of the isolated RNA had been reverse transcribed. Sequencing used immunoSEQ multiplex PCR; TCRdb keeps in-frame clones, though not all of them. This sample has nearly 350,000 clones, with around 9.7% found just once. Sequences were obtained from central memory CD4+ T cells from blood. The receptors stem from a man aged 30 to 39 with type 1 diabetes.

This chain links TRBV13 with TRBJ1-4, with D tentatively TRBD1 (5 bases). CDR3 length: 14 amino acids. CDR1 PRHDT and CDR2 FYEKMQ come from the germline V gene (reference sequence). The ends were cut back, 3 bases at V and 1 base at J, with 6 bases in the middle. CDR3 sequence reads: CASSFRGTNEKLFF. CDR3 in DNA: TGTGCCAGCAGCTTTAGGGGAACTAATGAAAAACTGTTTTTT. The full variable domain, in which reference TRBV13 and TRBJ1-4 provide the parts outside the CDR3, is AAGVIQSPRHLIKEKRETATLKCYPIPRHDTVYWYQQGPGQDPQFLISFYEKMQSDKGSIPDRFSAQQFSDYHSELNMSSLELGDSALYFCASSFRGTNEKLFFGSGTQLSVL.

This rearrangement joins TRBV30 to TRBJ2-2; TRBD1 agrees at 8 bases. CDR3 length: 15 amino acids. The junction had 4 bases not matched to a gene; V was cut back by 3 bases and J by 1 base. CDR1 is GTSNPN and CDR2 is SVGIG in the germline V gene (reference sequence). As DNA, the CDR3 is TGTGCCTGGAGGCCACAGGGGGTGAACACCGGGGAGCTGTTTTTT. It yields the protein CAWRPQGVNTGELFF. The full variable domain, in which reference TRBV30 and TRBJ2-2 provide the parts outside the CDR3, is SQTIHQWPATLVQPVGSPLSLECTVEGTSNPNLYWYRQAAGRGLQLLFYSVGIGQISSEVPQNLSASRPQDRQFILSSKKLLLSDSGFYLCAWRPQGVNTGELFFGEGSRLTVL.

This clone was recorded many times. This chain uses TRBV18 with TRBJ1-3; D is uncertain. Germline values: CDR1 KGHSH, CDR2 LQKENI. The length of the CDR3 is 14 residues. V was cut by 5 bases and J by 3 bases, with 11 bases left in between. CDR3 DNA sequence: TGTGCCAGCTCAACTTCCGAACTTGGAAACACCATATATTTT. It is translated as CASSTSELGNTIYF.

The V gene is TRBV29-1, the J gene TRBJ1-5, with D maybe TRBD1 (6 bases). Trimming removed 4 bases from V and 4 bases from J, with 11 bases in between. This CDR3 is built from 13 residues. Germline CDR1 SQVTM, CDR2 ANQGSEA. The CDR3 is CSVATGNNQPQHF. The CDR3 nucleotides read TGCAGCGTTGCCACAGGGAATAATCAGCCCCAGCATTTT.

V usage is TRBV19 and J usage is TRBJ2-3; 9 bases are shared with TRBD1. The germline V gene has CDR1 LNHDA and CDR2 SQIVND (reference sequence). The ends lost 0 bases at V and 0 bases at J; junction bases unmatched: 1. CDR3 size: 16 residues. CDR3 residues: CASSIEQGASTDTQYF. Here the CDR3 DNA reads TGTGCCAGTAGTATAGAACAGGGGGCCAGCACAGATACGCAGTATTTT.

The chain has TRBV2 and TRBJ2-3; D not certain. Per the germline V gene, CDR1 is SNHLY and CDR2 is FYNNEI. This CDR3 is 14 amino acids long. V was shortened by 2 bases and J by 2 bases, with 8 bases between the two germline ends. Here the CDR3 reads CASSESISTDTQYF. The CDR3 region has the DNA TGTGCCAGCAGTGAATCGATATCCACAGATACGCAGTATTTT.

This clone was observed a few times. The DNA for the CDR3 is TGTGCCAGCAGCCGTAGTCTCGAAGCTTTCTTT. Translating it yields CASSRSLEAFF. The V and J genes are TRBV7-2 and TRBJ1-1; D is undetermined. The CDR3 spans 11 residues. Trimming shortened V by 5 bases and J by 8 bases, and 9 bases separated the two germline ends. In germline, CDR1 is SGHTA, CDR2 FQGNSA. The complete variable domain, with remaining parts taken from reference TRBV7-2 and TRBJ1-1, reads GAGVSQSPSNKVTEKGKDVELRCDPISGHTALYWYRQSLGQGLEFLIYFQGNSAPDKSGLPSDRFSAERTGGSVSTLTIQRTQQEDSAVYLCASSRSLEAFFGQGTRLTVV.

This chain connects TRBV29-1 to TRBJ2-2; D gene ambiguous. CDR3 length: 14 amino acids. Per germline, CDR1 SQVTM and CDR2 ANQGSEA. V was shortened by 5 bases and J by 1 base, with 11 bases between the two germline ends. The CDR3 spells CSVYGAGNTGELFF. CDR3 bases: TGCAGCGTTTACGGCGCAGGGAACACCGGGGAGCTGTTTTTT.

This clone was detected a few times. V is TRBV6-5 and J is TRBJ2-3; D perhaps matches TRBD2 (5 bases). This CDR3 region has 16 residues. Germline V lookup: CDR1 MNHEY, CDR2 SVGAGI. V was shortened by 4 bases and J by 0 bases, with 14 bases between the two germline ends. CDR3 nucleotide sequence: TGTGCCAGCAGTTCACCCCGAGGGTTTAGCACAGATACGCAGTATTTT. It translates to CASSSPRGFSTDTQYF.

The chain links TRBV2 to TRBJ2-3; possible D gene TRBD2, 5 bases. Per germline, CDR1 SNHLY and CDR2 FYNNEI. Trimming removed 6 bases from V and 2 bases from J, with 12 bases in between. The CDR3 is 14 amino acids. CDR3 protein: CASSHGDYTDTQYF. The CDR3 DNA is TGTGCCAGCAGCCACGGAGACTACACAGATACGCAGTATTTT.

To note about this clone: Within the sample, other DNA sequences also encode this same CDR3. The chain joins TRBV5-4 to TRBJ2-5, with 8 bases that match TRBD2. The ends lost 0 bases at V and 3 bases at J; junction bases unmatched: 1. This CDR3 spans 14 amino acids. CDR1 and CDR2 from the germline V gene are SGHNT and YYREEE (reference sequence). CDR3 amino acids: CASSLELAEETQYF. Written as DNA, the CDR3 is TGTGCCAGCAGCTTGGAACTAGCGGAAGAGACCCAGTACTTC. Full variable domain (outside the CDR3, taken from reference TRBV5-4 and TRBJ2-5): ETGVTQSPTHLIKTRGQQVTLRCSSQSGHNTVSWYQQALGQGPQFIFQYYREEENGRGNFPPRFSGLQFPNYSSELNVNALELDDSALYLCASSLELAEETQYFGPGTRLLVL.

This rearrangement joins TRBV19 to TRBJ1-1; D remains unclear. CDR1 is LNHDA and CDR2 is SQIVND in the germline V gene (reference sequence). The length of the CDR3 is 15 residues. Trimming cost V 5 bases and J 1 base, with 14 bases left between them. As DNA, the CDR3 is TGTGCCAGTAGTGACGGGAGCCTGGGGAACACTGAAGCTTTCTTT. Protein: CASSDGSLGNTEAFF.

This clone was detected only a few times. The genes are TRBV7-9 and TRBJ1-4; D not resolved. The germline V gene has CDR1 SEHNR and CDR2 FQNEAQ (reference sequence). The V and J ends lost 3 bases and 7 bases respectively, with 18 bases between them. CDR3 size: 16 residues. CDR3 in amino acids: CASSLSSFQGGEKLFF. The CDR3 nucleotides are TGTGCCAGCAGCTTGTCCTCTTTCCAAGGTGGTGAAAAACTGTTTTTT.

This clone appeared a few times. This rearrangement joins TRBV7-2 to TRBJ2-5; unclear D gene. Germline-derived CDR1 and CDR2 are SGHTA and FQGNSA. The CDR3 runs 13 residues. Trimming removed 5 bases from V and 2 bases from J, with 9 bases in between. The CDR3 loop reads CASSPPSQETQYF. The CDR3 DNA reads TGTGCCAGCAGCCCCCCAAGTCAAGAGACCCAGTACTTC.

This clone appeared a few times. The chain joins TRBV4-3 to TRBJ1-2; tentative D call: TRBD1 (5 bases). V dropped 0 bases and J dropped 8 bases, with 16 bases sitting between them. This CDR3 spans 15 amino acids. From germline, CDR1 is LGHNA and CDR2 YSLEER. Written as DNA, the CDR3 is TGCGCCAGCAGCCAAGATTACGGGCAGGGCCACGGCTACACCTTC. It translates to CASSQDYGQGHGYTF.

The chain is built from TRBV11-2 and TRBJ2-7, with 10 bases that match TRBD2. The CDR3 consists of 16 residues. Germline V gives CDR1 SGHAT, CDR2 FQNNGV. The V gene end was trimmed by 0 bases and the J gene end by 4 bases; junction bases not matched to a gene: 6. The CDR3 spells CASSLDQAGGLYEQYF. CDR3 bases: TGTGCCAGCAGCTTAGATCAAGCGGGGGGGCTTTACGAGCAGTACTTC.

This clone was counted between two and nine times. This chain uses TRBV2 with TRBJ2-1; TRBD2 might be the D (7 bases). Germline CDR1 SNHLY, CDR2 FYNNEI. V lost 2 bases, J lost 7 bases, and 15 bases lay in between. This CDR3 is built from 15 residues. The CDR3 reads CASSESGGARNEQFF. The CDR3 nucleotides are TGTGCCAGCAGTGAAAGTGGGGGGGCCAGGAATGAGCAGTTCTTC. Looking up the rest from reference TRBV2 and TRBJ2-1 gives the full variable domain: EPEVTQTPSHQVTQMGQEVILRCVPISNHLYFYWYRQILGQKVEFLVSFYNNEISEKSEIFDDQFSVERPDGSNFTLKIRSTKLEDSAMYFCASSESGGARNEQFFGPGTRLTVL.

In DNA form, the CDR3 reads TGTGCCAGCAGTGGGGGACAGTCAAAACTATGGGGCTACACCTTC. It is translated as CASSGGQSKLWGYTF. The rearrangement joins TRBV6-1 to TRBJ1-2; TRBD1 agrees at 7 bases. The CDR3 is 15 residues long. The V gene's germline CDR1 is MNHNS and CDR2 SASEGT. With 4 bases clipped from V and 8 bases from J, the junction kept 13 bases outside the gene matches.

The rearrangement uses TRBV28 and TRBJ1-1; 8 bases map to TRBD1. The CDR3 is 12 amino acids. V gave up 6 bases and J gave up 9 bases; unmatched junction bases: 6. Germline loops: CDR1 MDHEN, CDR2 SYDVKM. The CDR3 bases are TGTGCCAGCAGGACCACAGGGGGGAAAGCTTTCTTT. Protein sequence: CASRTTGGKAFF.

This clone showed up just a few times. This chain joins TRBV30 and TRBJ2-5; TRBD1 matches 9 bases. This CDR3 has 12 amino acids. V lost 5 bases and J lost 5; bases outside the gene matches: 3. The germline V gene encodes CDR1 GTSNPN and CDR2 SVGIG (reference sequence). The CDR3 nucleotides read TGTGCCTGGCGGGGACAGGGTGAGACCCAGTACTTC. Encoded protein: CAWRGQGETQYF.

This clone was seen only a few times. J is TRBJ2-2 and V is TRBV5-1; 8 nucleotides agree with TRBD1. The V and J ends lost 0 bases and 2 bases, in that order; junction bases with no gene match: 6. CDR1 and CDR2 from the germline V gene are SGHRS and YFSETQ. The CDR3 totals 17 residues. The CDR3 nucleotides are TGCGCCAGCAGCTTGGCCCCACAGGGGGGTAACACCGGGGAGCTGTTTTTT. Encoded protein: CASSLAPQGGNTGELFF. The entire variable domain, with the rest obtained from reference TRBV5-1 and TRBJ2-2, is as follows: KAGVTQTPRYLIKTRGQQVTLSCSPISGHRSVSWYQQTPGQGLQFLFEYFSETQRNKGNFPGRFSGRQFSNSRSEMNVSTLELGDSALYLCASSLAPQGGNTGELFFGEGSRLTVL.

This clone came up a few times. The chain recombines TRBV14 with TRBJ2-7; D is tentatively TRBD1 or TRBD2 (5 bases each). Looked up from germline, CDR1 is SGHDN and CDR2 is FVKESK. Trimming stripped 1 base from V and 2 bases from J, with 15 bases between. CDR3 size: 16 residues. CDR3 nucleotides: TGTGCCAGCAGCCAAGCCCTAGGGACGGCTACCTACGAGCAGTACTTC. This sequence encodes CASSQALGTATYEQYF. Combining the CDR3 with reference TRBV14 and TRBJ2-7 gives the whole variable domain EAGVTQFPSHSVIEKGQTVTLRCDPISGHDNLYWYRRVMGKEIKFLLHFVKESKQDESGMPNNRFLAERTGGTYSTLKVQPAELEDSGVYFCASSQALGTATYEQYFGPGTRLTVT.

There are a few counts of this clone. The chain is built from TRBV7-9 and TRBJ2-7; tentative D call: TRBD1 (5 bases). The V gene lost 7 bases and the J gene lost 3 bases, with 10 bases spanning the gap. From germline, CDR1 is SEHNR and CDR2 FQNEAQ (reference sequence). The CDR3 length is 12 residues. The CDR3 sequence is CASTAGNYEQYF. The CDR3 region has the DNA TGTGCCAGCACCGCAGGGAACTACGAGCAGTACTTC.

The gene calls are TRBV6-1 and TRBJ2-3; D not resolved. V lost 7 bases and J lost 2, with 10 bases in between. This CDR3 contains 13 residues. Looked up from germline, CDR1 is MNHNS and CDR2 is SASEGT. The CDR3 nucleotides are TGTGCCAGCACGCGCGGCGACACAGATACGCAGTATTTT. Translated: CASTRGDTDTQYF.

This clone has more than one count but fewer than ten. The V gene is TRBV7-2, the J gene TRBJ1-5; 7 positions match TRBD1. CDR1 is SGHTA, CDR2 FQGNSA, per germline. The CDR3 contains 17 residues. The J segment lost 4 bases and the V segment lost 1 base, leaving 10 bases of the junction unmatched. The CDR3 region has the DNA TGTGCCAGCAGCTTAGGGAGACAGGGAGTATGGAATCAGCCCCAGCATTTT. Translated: CASSLGRQGVWNQPQHF.

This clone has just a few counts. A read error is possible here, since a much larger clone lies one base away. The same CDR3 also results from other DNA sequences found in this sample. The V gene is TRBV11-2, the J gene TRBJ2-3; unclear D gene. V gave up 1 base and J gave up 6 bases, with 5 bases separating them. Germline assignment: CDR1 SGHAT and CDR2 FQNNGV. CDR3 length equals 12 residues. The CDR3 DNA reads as TGTGCCAGCAGCTTAGCCGGGGATACGCAGTATTTT. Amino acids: CASSLAGDTQYF.

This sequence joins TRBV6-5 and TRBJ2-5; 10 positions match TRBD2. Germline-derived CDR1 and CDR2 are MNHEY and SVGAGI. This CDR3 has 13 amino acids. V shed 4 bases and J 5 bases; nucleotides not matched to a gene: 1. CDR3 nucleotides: TGTGCCAGCAGTTCAGCGGGGGGGGAGACCCAGTACTTC. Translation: CASSSAGGETQYF.

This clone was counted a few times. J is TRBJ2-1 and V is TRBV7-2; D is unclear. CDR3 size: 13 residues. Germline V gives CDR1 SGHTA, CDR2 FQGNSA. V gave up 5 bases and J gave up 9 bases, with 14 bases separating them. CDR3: CASSPRIRTEQFF. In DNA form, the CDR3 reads TGTGCCAGCAGCCCGCGCATCCGGACTGAGCAGTTCTTC.

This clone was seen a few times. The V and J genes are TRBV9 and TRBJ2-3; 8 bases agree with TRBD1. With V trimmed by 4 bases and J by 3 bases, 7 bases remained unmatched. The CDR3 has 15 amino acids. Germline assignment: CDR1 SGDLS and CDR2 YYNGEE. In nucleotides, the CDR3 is TGTGCCAGCAGCCCTTCAGGGGGCGAGACAGATACGCAGTATTTT. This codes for CASSPSGGETDTQYF.

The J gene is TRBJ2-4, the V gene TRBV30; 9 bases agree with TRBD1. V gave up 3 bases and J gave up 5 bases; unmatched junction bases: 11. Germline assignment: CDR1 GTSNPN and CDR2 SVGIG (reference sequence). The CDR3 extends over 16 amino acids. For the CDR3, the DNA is TGTGCCTGGAGCGACAGGGGGGCGGGATGGGAAAACATTCAGTACTTC. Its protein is CAWSDRGAGWENIQYF.

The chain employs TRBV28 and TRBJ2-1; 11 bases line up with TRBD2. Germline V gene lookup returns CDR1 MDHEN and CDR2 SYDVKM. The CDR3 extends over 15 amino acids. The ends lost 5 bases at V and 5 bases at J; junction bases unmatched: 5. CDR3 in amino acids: CASSVAGGIDNEQFF. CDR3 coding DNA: TGTGCCAGCAGTGTAGCGGGGGGGATCGACAATGAGCAGTTCTTC.